This is a list of T cell receptor beta chains from one sample in a study of graft-versus-host responses after intestinal transplantation. The antigens for these receptors are not known. Sequencing was performed with immunoSEQ multiplex PCR; in TCRdb, only in-frame clones are kept and a portion is missing. The top ten hold around 0.3% of the sample, which has over 75,000 clones, roughly nine tenths seen once. This sample comprised unstimulated CD4+ T cells sorted from spleen or lymph node cells, obtained before transplant. These TCRs come from a human donor who was the organ donor for an intestinal transplant. The CDR3 runs from the conserved cysteine through the conserved F or W. A D gene is named only where the DNA matches it firmly. The size entry is marked missing in some rows and otherwise reads once, few, many or a size class.

cdr3_aa cdr3_nt clone_size j_call v_call d_call
CASSLGEARTGELFF TGTGCCAGCAGCTTAGGTGAGGCCCGCACCGGGGAGCTGTTTTTT . TRBJ2-2 TRBV7-9 .
CASSFWLAAEETQYF TGTGCCAGCAGCTTTTGGCTAGCGGCCGAAGAGACCCAGTACTTC . TRBJ2-5 TRBV7-9 TRBD2
CASSPIYAGGVTQYF TGTGCCAGCAGCCCGATCTACGCCGGGGGGGTTACGCAGTATTTT . TRBJ2-3 TRBV7-2 TRBD2
CASSIAGSHEQYF TGTGCCAGCAGTATCGCGGGCTCCCACGAGCAGTACTTC . TRBJ2-7 TRBV28 .
CASSLSGSYEQYF TGTGCCAGCAGCTTAAGCGGCTCCTACGAGCAGTACTTC . TRBJ2-7 TRBV7-3 .
CATSLGGAETQYF TGTGCCACCAGTCTCGGGGGGGCAGAGACCCAGTACTTC . TRBJ2-5 TRBV28 TRBD2
CASSVSPQVGETQYF TGTGCCAGCAGCGTATCCCCTCAGGTAGGAGAGACCCAGTACTTC . TRBJ2-5 TRBV9 .
CASTWGAVVNTEAFF TGTGCCAGCACCTGGGGAGCGGTCGTGAACACTGAAGCTTTCTTT . TRBJ1-1 TRBV6-1 .
CASSLRPSSYNEQFF TGTGCCAGCAGTCTGAGACCTAGCTCCTACAATGAGCAGTTCTTC few TRBJ2-1 TRBV6-5 .
CASSPLPGSNQPQHF TGCGCCAGCAGCCCCCTCCCCGGGAGCAATCAGCCCCAGCATTTT . TRBJ1-5 TRBV5-1 .
CASKGWGTREQFF TGTGCCAGCAAGGGGTGGGGGACACGTGAGCAGTTCTTC . TRBJ2-1 TRBV11-1 .
CASSLAPNSYEQYF TGCGCCAGCAGCTTGGCCCCTAACTCCTACGAGCAGTACTTC . TRBJ2-7 TRBV5-1 .
CASSLGRTGKETQYF TGTGCCAGCAGCTTAGGAAGGACAGGGAAAGAGACCCAGTACTTC . TRBJ2-5 TRBV11-3 TRBD1
CATWTGLSYGYTF TGTGCCACCTGGACAGGGCTGAGCTATGGCTACACCTTC . TRBJ1-2 TRBV6-5 TRBD1
CASSDGGGDTQYF TGTGCCAGCAGTGACGGCGGTGGGGATACGCAGTATTTT . TRBJ2-3 TRBV6-4 .
CAIGATGTYEQYF TGTGCGATCGGAGCGACAGGGACCTACGAGCAGTACTTC . TRBJ2-7 TRBV10-3 TRBD1
CATSRDLEWHANTGELFF TGTGCCACCAGCAGAGATCTTGAATGGCACGCGAACACCGGGGAGCTGTTTTTT once TRBJ2-2 TRBV15 .
CASSAAGGTQYF TGTGCCAGCAGCGCCGCCGGGGGTACGCAGTATTTT . TRBJ2-3 TRBV9 .
CSVSPGSGNTIYF TGCAGCGTTAGCCCAGGCTCTGGAAACACCATATATTTT . TRBJ1-3 TRBV29-1 .
CASSVGDRGYGRNTEAFF TGTGCCAGCAGCGTAGGGGACAGGGGTTATGGTAGGAACACTGAAGCTTTCTTT . TRBJ1-1 TRBV9 TRBD1
CSVTGVGNIQYF TGCAGCGTTACAGGGGTTGGGAACATTCAGTACTTC . TRBJ2-4 TRBV29-1 TRBD1
CASSLSGTPDFTDTQYF TGCGCCAGCAGCTTATCCGGGACACCGGATTTCACAGATACGCAGTATTTT . TRBJ2-3 TRBV5-1 .
CASSLRRVGGLSTEAFF TGTGCCAGCAGCTTAAGGAGGGTGGGGGGTTTGAGCACTGAAGCTTTCTTT . TRBJ1-1 TRBV11-2 .
CASIPTELAGWGAQFF TGTGCCAGCATTCCCACGGAGCTAGCGGGATGGGGAGCGCAGTTCTTC . TRBJ2-1 TRBV27 TRBD2
CASSGTLQGKGTEAFF TGTGCCAGCAGCGGAACACTACAGGGAAAGGGTACTGAAGCTTTCTTT . TRBJ1-1 TRBV5-4 .
CASSQRTGSGEEKLFF TGTGCCAGCAGCCAAAGGACAGGGTCAGGAGAAGAAAAACTGTTTTTT . TRBJ1-4 TRBV28 TRBD1
CASSLTFGGEQYF TGTGCCAGCAGCTTAACGTTCGGGGGAGAGCAGTACTTC . TRBJ2-7 TRBV7-3 .
CASSAGLAGMEGFLNEQFF TGTGCCAGCAGCGCGGGACTAGCGGGAATGGAAGGGTTCCTCAATGAGCAGTTCTTC . TRBJ2-1 TRBV4-2 TRBD2
CASSITGGLGTEAFF TGTGCCAGCAGTATAACCGGGGGGCTCGGGACTGAAGCTTTCTTT . TRBJ1-1 TRBV2 .
CASSLLAGGPYEQYF TGTGCCAGTAGTCTTCTAGCGGGGGGGCCGTACGAGCAGTACTTC . TRBJ2-7 TRBV19 TRBD2
CASSLSPGEETQYF TGCGCCAGCAGCTTGTCTCCAGGGGAAGAGACCCAGTACTTC . TRBJ2-5 TRBV5-1 .
CAIQREPSSYEQYF TGTGCCATCCAGCGGGAACCCAGCAGCTACGAGCAGTACTTC . TRBJ2-7 TRBV10-3 TRBD2
CASSPGQSNTDTQYF TGTGCCAGCTCACCGGGACAGAGCAACACAGATACGCAGTATTTT . TRBJ2-3 TRBV18 TRBD1
CASSVRGDRGYDTQYF TGTGCCAGCAGCGTGCGAGGGGACAGGGGGTACGATACGCAGTATTTT . TRBJ2-3 TRBV9 TRBD1
CASSLRGASQYF TGTGCCAGCAGCTTACGTGGGGCGTCGCAGTATTTT few TRBJ2-3 TRBV11-1 .
CASSQRAGGLTDTQYF TGTGCCAGCAGCCAACGAGCGGGAGGGCTGACAGATACGCAGTATTTT . TRBJ2-3 TRBV11-2 TRBD2
CASSADRPASGYTF TGTGCCAGCAGTGCTGACAGGCCCGCGAGTGGCTACACCTTC . TRBJ1-2 TRBV6-6 .
CASSPTPLAASTDTQYF TGTGCCAGCTCACCCACCCCACTAGCGGCCAGCACAGATACGCAGTATTTT . TRBJ2-3 TRBV18 TRBD2
CASSVEAGWNSPLHF TGTGCCAGCAGCGTAGAGGCAGGGTGGAATTCACCCCTCCACTTT . TRBJ1-6 TRBV9 .
CASSEIRGRGYTF TGTGCCAGCAGTGAAATCAGGGGACGGGGCTACACCTTC few TRBJ1-2 TRBV6-1 .
CASSQGGSNQPQHF TGCGCCAGCTCCCAGGGGGGAAGCAATCAGCCCCAGCATTTT . TRBJ1-5 TRBV5-1 TRBD1
CASSPSRGSSDEQYF TGTGCCAGTAGTCCCTCCAGGGGGAGCTCCGACGAGCAGTACTTC . TRBJ2-7 TRBV19 TRBD1
CASRTRNQPQHF TGTGCCAGCAGGACCAGGAATCAGCCCCAGCATTTT few TRBJ1-5 TRBV6-5 .
CATTGTRLTGELFF TGTGCCACCACCGGGACTAGATTGACCGGGGAGCTGTTTTTT . TRBJ2-2 TRBV19 TRBD2
CASSRMDRSRANYGYTF TGTGCCAGCAGCCGTATGGACAGGTCAAGGGCTAACTATGGCTACACCTTC . TRBJ1-2 TRBV7-9 TRBD1
CASSLYGGALETQYF TGCGCCAGCAGCCTGTACGGGGGGGCCTTGGAGACCCAGTACTTC . TRBJ2-5 TRBV5-1 TRBD2
CVGGPPETQYF TGTGTAGGCGGGCCCCCCGAGACCCAGTACTTC . TRBJ2-5 TRBV27 .
CASIPDRRNEKLFF TGTGCCAGCATACCGGACAGGCGGAATGAAAAACTGTTTTTT . TRBJ1-4 TRBV28 TRBD1
CASSYVVHGGTYEQYF TGTGCCAGCAGTTACGTGGTCCACGGGGGGACCTACGAGCAGTACTTC . TRBJ2-7 TRBV6-6 TRBD2
CASTQSGVGETQYF TGTGCCAGCACCCAATCGGGGGTAGGGGAGACCCAGTACTTC . TRBJ2-5 TRBV7-2 .